The clone carrying this T cell receptor beta chain has only a few counts. This sample was included in a study of sequential checkpoint blockade in melanoma. About the research overall: TCRβ was sequenced from DNA of approximately 92 pretreatment tumors.

The V gene's germline CDR1 is MNHNS and CDR2 SASEGT. Between the trimmed V and J ends, which lost 0 bases and 7 bases, there was a span of 10 bases. This CDR3 comprises 14 residues. As for treatment: randomized to nivolumab then ipilimumab (arm A) or the reverse (arm B). DNA-damaging chemotherapy had not been given to any patient beforehand. Sequencing used immunoSEQ multiplex PCR; TCRdb keeps in-frame clones, though not all of them. The sample yields roughly 1,700 clones, roughly a fifth seen once. Source: tumor tissue (inferred from file names), taken from a patient given nivolumab and ipilimumab in sequence. V usage is TRBV6-1 and J usage is TRBJ1-5, with unresolved D. The clonotype originates from a human donor with melanoma. The CDR3 sequence: CASSEAENGQPQHF. For the CDR3, the DNA is TGTGCCAGCAGTGAAGCGGAGAATGGACAGCCCCAGCATTTT.